These T cell receptor beta chains were read from a single sample in a study of vaccination effects on CD4 cells after COVID-19. The repertoire was sequenced with immunoSEQ multiplex PCR; TCRdb's copy has only in-frame clones and lacks some. The repertoire holds roughly 70,000 clones, with roughly 76% as singletons. Their antigens are not known. The source material was CD4+ T cells from PBMCs cultured with HCoV-OC43 spike peptides, sampled after COVID-19 vaccination. The source is a human donor who received a COVID-19 vaccine. Each CDR3 is given with its conserved first and last residue. D genes are given only for firm matches. Size is stated for part of the rows, as once, few or many counts, or as a class when the clone is expanded.

v_gene	j_gene	d_gene	abundance	CDR3aa	CDR3nt
TRBV10-1	TRBJ1-1	-	few	CASSDGGRLNTEAFF	TGCGCCAGCAGTGATGGTGGGCGGCTGAACACTGAAGCTTTCTTT
TRBV19	TRBJ1-1	-	-	CASSIGTDTEAFF	TGTGCCAGTAGTATAGGTACAGACACTGAAGCTTTCTTT
TRBV19	TRBJ2-1	-	-	CASSISDRYHNEQFF	TGTGCCAGTAGTATATCCGACAGGTATCACAATGAGCAGTTCTTC
TRBV12-3/TRBV12-4	TRBJ1-1	-	-	CASSYRSNTEAFF	TGTGCCAGCAGTTATAGGTCGAACACTGAAGCTTTCTTT
TRBV7-9	TRBJ1-5	-	-	CASSLGVEGQPQHF	TGTGCCAGCAGCTTAGGAGTTGAGGGGCAGCCCCAGCATTTT
TRBV9	TRBJ1-3	-	-	CASSPRGGTPSDTIYF	TGTGCCAGCAGCCCTCGGGGCGGGACACCATCTGACACCATATATTTT
TRBV9	TRBJ2-1	TRBD1	-	CASSVGRGPRYNEQFF	TGTGCCAGCAGCGTAGGAAGGGGGCCCCGCTACAATGAGCAGTTCTTC
TRBV6-5	TRBJ1-1	TRBD1	-	CASRTGRGEAFF	TGTGCCAGCAGGACAGGGAGAGGTGAAGCTTTCTTT
TRBV28	TRBJ2-1	-	-	CASILVRGRRFHYNEQFF	TGTGCCAGCATCCTAGTAAGGGGCCGACGGTTCCACTACAATGAGCAGTTCTTC
TRBV19	TRBJ1-5	-	-	CASSIGRSNQPQHF	TGTGCCAGTAGTATAGGGCGGAGCAATCAGCCCCAGCATTTT
TRBV9	TRBJ2-2	-	-	CASSARMAGELFF	TGTGCCAGCAGCGCCCGGATGGCCGGGGAGCTGTTTTTT
TRBV10-3	TRBJ1-1	-	-	CAISERATNTEAFF	TGTGCCATCAGTGAAAGGGCGACGAACACTGAAGCTTTCTTT
TRBV5-1	TRBJ1-2	-	-	CASSLDQGNYGYTF	TGCGCCAGCAGCTTGGACCAGGGTAACTATGGCTACACCTTC
TRBV6-2/TRBV6-3	TRBJ1-1	-	-	CASSYSLRQATTEAFF	TGTGCCAGCAGTTACTCCCTTCGGCAGGCCACCACTGAAGCTTTCTTT
TRBV27	TRBJ2-6	-	-	CASSFDWRGVKSGANVLTF	TGTGCCAGCAGTTTCGATTGGCGGGGCGTTAAATCTGGGGCCAACGTCCTGACTTTC
TRBV6-1	TRBJ1-2	TRBD1	-	CASSEGRTGAVPYGYTF	TGTGCCAGCAGTGAAGGCAGGACAGGGGCGGTCCCCTATGGCTACACCTTC
TRBV7-2	TRBJ1-2	-	-	CASSLTVGGYTF	TGTGCCAGCAGCTTGACAGTGGGGGGCTACACCTTC
TRBV7-8	TRBJ1-1	-	-	CASSHQGMNTEAFF	TGTGCCAGCAGCCATCAGGGGATGAACACTGAAGCTTTCTTT
TRBV7-9	TRBJ2-6	TRBD1	few	CASSLAQGVPGANVLTF	TGTGCCAGCAGCTTAGCGCAGGGGGTTCCTGGGGCCAACGTCCTGACTTTC
TRBV6-2/TRBV6-3	TRBJ1-5	-	-	CASSYTATAGQPQHF	TGTGCCAGCAGTTACACGGCGACCGCGGGGCAGCCCCAGCATTTT
TRBV9	TRBJ2-1	-	-	CASSVVGSDIQQFF	TGTGCCAGCAGCGTAGTGGGTTCGGACATCCAGCAGTTCTTC
TRBV19	TRBJ2-6	TRBD1	once	CASRGQGILSGANVLTF	TGTGCCAGTCGGGGACAGGGAATCTTGTCTGGGGCCAACGTCCTGACTTTC
TRBV18	TRBJ2-2	-	-	CASSPTPLSTNTGELFF	TGTGCCAGCTCACCTACACCTCTCTCTACGAACACCGGGGAGCTGTTTTTT
TRBV5-1	TRBJ2-3	TRBD1	-	CASSLLGQPTDTQYF	TGCGCCAGCAGCTTGTTGGGACAGCCCACAGATACGCAGTATTTT
TRBV10-3	TRBJ1-1	-	-	CAISGGLLRDTEAFF	TGTGCCATCAGTGGGGGACTCCTCCGGGACACTGAAGCTTTCTTT
TRBV24-1	TRBJ2-6	TRBD1	-	CATSGQGANGANVLTF	TGTGCCACCAGCGGACAGGGGGCAAATGGGGCCAACGTCCTGACTTTC
TRBV10-2	TRBJ1-6	-	-	CASSGSIGPVSPLHF	TGCGCCAGCAGTGGCTCCATCGGACCCGTTTCACCCCTCCACTTT
TRBV7-6	TRBJ1-2	TRBD1	-	CASSLGPGTGLRGYTF	TGTGCCAGCAGCTTAGGGCCCGGGACAGGGCTTCGAGGCTACACCTTC
TRBV11-1	TRBJ1-2	TRBD1	-	CASSKGTAANYGYTF	TGTGCCAGCAGCAAAGGGACAGCCGCTAACTATGGCTACACCTTC